The 8 T cell receptor beta chains below were found in one sample sequenced in a study of identical twins. TCRdb itself ran the 5' RACE reads through MiXCR, one entry per CDR3 protein. The sample contains 240,000 or so distinct CDR3 sequences, about 13% of which appear only once. These same records also appear under a second study, on yellow fever vaccine responses in identical twins.

What was sequenced was memory (CD45RO+) T cells sorted from blood. The origin of the receptors is a woman younger than 35 in good health.

The chain recombines TRBV20-1 with TRBJ2-7, with D unclear. The CDR3 runs 13 residues. CDR1 is DFQATT and CDR2 is SNEGSKA in the germline V gene (reference sequence). Trimming removed 5 bases at V and 3 bases at J, with 14 bases between. The CDR3 region is CSARVGRSYEQYF. The DNA of the CDR3 is TGCAGTGCTCGGGTGGGAAGGAGCTACGAGCAGTACTTC.

Only a few counts were recorded for this clonotype. The V gene is TRBV5-6, the J gene TRBJ2-3; 10 nucleotides agree with TRBD2. Germline V gives CDR1 SGHDT, CDR2 YYEEEE. The CDR3 extends over 16 amino acids. With 4 bases clipped from V and 4 bases from J, the junction kept 9 bases outside the gene matches. In nucleotides, the CDR3 is TGTGCCAGCAGCATCAGCGGGAGGGATATCTCAGATACGCAGTATTTT. This gives the protein CASSISGRDISDTQYF.

The chain combines TRBV2 with TRBJ2-7; 9 bases match TRBD2. The CDR3 extends over 12 amino acids. Germline assignment: CDR1 SNHLY and CDR2 FYNNEI. The CDR3 DNA is TGTGGTTCGCGGGGGGGCTCCTACGAGCAGTACTTC. Amino acids: CGSRGGSYEQYF.

The chain links TRBV29-1 to TRBJ2-3; 8 nucleotides match TRBD2. The germline CDR1 and CDR2 sequences are SQVTM and ANQGSEA. J gave up 1 base and V 7 bases, and 10 bases lay outside the gene matches. The CDR3 length is 15 residues. Written as DNA, the CDR3 is TGCAGCGCAACCCGGGGGGGGATGGGCACAGATACGCAGTATTTT. It codes for CSATRGGMGTDTQYF.

This clonotype was seen just once. The chain links TRBV23-1 to TRBJ2-1, with 10 positions matching TRBD1. TRBV23-1 is an ORF, with its function uncertain. Trimming took 3 bases from V and 12 from J; bases not matched to a gene: 11. The CDR3 loop spans 15 amino acids. The CDR3 bases are TGCGCCAGCAGTCATGTCTTCGGGACAGGGGTTCTGCAGTTCTTC. As protein: CASSHVFGTGVLQFF.

The chain recombines TRBV28 with TRBJ2-7, with D possibly called TRBD1 or TRBD2 (7 bases each). V was cut by 1 base and J by 7 bases, with 14 bases left in between. The CDR3 covers 14 residues. Germline CDR1 MDHEN, CDR2 SYDVKM. The CDR3 region is CASSLSRGGWEQYF. In DNA form, the CDR3 reads TGTGCCAGCAGTTTATCCAGGGGGGGATGGGAGCAGTACTTC.

The chain carries TRBV6-6 and TRBJ2-3, with D possibly being TRBD2 (5 bases). This CDR3 comprises 13 residues. Germline CDR1 MNHNY, CDR2 SVGAGI (reference sequence). The DNA of the CDR3 is TGTGCAGTAAGTGAGGGCGAGACAGATACGCAGTATTTT. Protein sequence: CAVSEGETDTQYF.

This clonotype was observed at least ten times. Relative to the germline gene, one junction end is altered; a read error may explain this. The chain uses TRBV5-1 and TRBJ2-7; TRBD2 might be the D (6 bases). The length of the CDR3 is 15 residues. The germline V gene has CDR1 SGHRS and CDR2 YFSETQ. CDR3 sequence reads: CASSLVGGSRYEQYF. CDR3 coding DNA: TGCGCCAGCAGTTTGGTCGGAGGGTCAAGGTACGAGCAGTACTTC.